Below are 30 T cell receptor beta chains sequenced from a single sample in a study of cytotoxic CD8 clonotypes in ibrutinib-treated CLL. Some clones are missing from TCRdb's copy, which holds only in-frame ones; the method was immunoSEQ multiplex PCR. The sample has over 130,000 clones; around 82% are singletons. This sample comprised PBMCs, obtained after 36 months of ibrutinib treatment. The origin of the receptors is a human donor with chronic lymphocytic leukemia.

CDR3 protein: CSVSSGSWSGELFF. The DNA for the CDR3 is TGCAGCGTCTCTAGCGGGAGTTGGTCCGGGGAGCTGTTTTTT. This chain uses TRBV29-1 with TRBJ2-2; 10 bases map to TRBD2. Germline CDR1 is SQVTM and CDR2 is ANQGSEA. After removal of 6 bases from V and 6 bases from J, the junction contained 7 bases not matched to a gene. CDR3 length: 14 residues.

The V gene is TRBV7-2, the J gene TRBJ2-5, with D maybe TRBD2 (6 bases). The CDR3 has 15 residues. Germline CDR1 is SGHTA and CDR2 is FQGNSA. The ends were cut back, 5 bases at V and 5 bases at J, with 18 bases in the middle. CDR3 sequence reads: CASSPTGEPRETQYF. The CDR3 DNA reads TGTGCCAGCAGCCCAACGGGGGAGCCTAGGGAGACCCAGTACTTC.

The genes are TRBV27 and TRBJ1-2; D gene uncertain. Trimming cost V 0 bases and J 1 base, with 12 bases left between them. There are 16 residues in the CDR3. From germline, CDR1 is MNHEY and CDR2 SMNVEV (reference sequence). CDR3 in DNA: TGTGCCAGCAGTTTATCAGCTCGAAACAGTAACTATGGCTACACCTTC. As protein: CASSLSARNSNYGYTF.

Written as DNA, the CDR3 is TGTGCCAGCAGCCAAGTGGGCAGGGGGCGAACAGATACGCAGTATTTT. Amino acid sequence: CASSQVGRGRTDTQYF. The genes are TRBV14 and TRBJ2-3; TRBD1 matches at 8 bases. CDR1 and CDR2 from the germline V gene are SGHDN and FVKESK. J was trimmed by 3 bases and V by 1 base; bases with no gene match: 6. The CDR3 is 16 amino acids.

The chain employs TRBV18 and TRBJ1-5, with D possibly matching TRBD1 (5 bases). V lost 5 bases to trimming and J lost 4 bases, with 15 bases between them. Per germline, CDR1 KGHSH and CDR2 LQKENI. The CDR3 covers 15 residues. The CDR3 bases are TGTGCCAGCTCAATTTTCTCAGGGTGGAATCAGCCCCAGCATTTT. This translates into CASSIFSGWNQPQHF.

This chain connects TRBV19 to TRBJ1-2; D unclear. The CDR3 length is 14 residues. Germline V gives CDR1 LNHDA, CDR2 SQIVND (reference sequence). The V gene lost 3 bases and the J gene lost 4 bases, with 12 bases spanning the gap. Here the CDR3 DNA reads TGTGCCAGTAGTATCCCGGACGGATTCTATGGCTACACCTTC. This codes for CASSIPDGFYGYTF.

This CDR3 is CSVGSYNEQFF. The CDR3 bases are TGCAGCGTTGGGTCCTACAATGAGCAGTTCTTC. The chain has TRBV29-1 and TRBJ2-1, with D hard to call. The germline V and J ends were trimmed by 4 bases and 1 base, with 2 bases remaining between them. The germline CDR1 and CDR2 sequences are SQVTM and ANQGSEA. The CDR3 is 11 residues long.

The chain joins TRBV6-6 to TRBJ2-7; possibly TRBD1 for D (5 bases). Between the trimmed V and J ends, which lost 8 bases and 3 bases, there was a span of 14 bases. The CDR3 contains 13 residues. The germline CDR1 and CDR2 sequences are MNHNY and SVGAGI (reference sequence). CDR3: CASRQRLGYEQYF. In DNA, the CDR3 is TGTGCCAGCCGACAGAGACTCGGCTACGAGCAGTACTTC.

The V gene is TRBV6-5, the J gene TRBJ2-3; possibly TRBD2 for D (6 bases). Germline lookup yields CDR1 MNHEY and CDR2 SVGAGI. CDR3 length: 14 residues. Trimming took 2 bases from V and 3 from J, leaving 9 bases between them. CDR3 bases: TGTGCCAGCAGTTACGAACTAGCAACAGATACGCAGTATTTT. This codes for CASSYELATDTQYF.

The rearrangement joins TRBV7-9 to TRBJ2-7, with D possibly being TRBD1 (6 bases). The CDR3 totals 14 residues. Trimming stripped 5 bases from V and 3 bases from J, with 14 bases between. Germline loops: CDR1 SEHNR, CDR2 FQNEAQ (reference sequence). The CDR3 loop is CASSPGNRVYEQYF. DNA for the CDR3: TGTGCCAGCAGCCCAGGGAACAGGGTCTACGAGCAGTACTTC.

This clone was observed a handful of times. The chain employs TRBV6-5 and TRBJ1-4; D uncertain. The CDR3 contains 13 residues. V was cut by 0 bases and J by 7 bases, with 6 bases left in between. Germline V CDR1 and CDR2: MNHEY, SVGAGI. CDR3 amino acids: CASSYSQIEKLFF. CDR3 nucleotides: TGTGCCAGCAGTTACTCACAGATTGAAAAACTGTTTTTT.

V usage is TRBV27 and J usage is TRBJ1-4; TRBD1 might be the D (5 bases). This CDR3 has 16 amino acids. Germline CDR1 reads MNHEY; CDR2 reads SMNVEV (reference sequence). The V and J ends lost 7 bases and 8 bases respectively, with 23 bases between them. In DNA form, the CDR3 reads TGTGCCAGCAAAACGGCGGCACAGGTAGGCTGGGAAAAACTGTTTTTT. Protein sequence: CASKTAAQVGWEKLFF.

The gene calls are TRBV28 and TRBJ1-2; 9 bases map to TRBD1. Germline V gene data show CDR1 as MDHEN and CDR2 as SYDVKM. V gave up 4 bases and J gave up 7 bases; unmatched junction bases: 7. The CDR3 contains 14 residues. CDR3 nucleotide sequence: TGTGCCAGCAGTTCCGGGGACAGGGAGGGTGGCTACACCTTC. Protein sequence: CASSSGDREGGYTF.

This clone came up once. DNA for the CDR3: TGCGCCAGCAGTCGGGACAGTGCCTCATCTGGAAACACCATATATTTT. Residues: CASSRDSASSGNTIYF. The chain recombines TRBV5-1 with TRBJ1-3, with 7 bases aligning to TRBD1. The CDR3 is 16 residues long. CDR1 and CDR2 (germline): SGHRS, YFSETQ. J lost 1 base, V lost 5 bases, and 9 bases had no gene match.

The chain combines TRBV6-5 with TRBJ1-2; no firm D call. V was pared by 0 bases and J by 5 bases, with 7 bases between. CDR1 and CDR2 from the germline V gene are MNHEY and SVGAGI. The CDR3 totals 13 residues. CDR3 amino acids: CASSYSENYGYTF. CDR3 nucleotide sequence: TGTGCCAGCAGTTACTCGGAGAATTATGGCTACACCTTC.

The chain joins TRBV7-7 to TRBJ2-3, with D possibly being TRBD1 or TRBD2 (6 bases each). This CDR3 region has 15 residues. Germline V gives CDR1 SSHAT, CDR2 FNYEAQ (reference sequence). V was trimmed by 5 bases and J by 1 base, leaving 13 bases between them. The CDR3 DNA sequence: TGTGCCAGCAGCATAGGGGGAGGCGGCACAGATACGCAGTATTTT. Its protein product is CASSIGGGGTDTQYF.

This chain connects TRBV12-5 to TRBJ2-3, with D possibly TRBD2 on 6 matching bases. Germline CDR1 reads LGHNT; CDR2 reads FRNRAP. This CDR3 is 15 amino acids long. Trimming cost V 1 base and J 1 base, with 9 bases left between them. CDR3 amino acids: CASGLGSGGTDTQYF. As DNA, the CDR3 is TGTGCTAGTGGTTTGGGATCGGGAGGCACAGATACGCAGTATTTT.

This clone was found once. The rearrangement links TRBV6-4 to TRBJ1-2; no clear D gene. V dropped 10 bases and J dropped 0 bases, with 18 bases sitting between them. The length of the CDR3 is 15 residues. The V gene's germline CDR1 is MRHNA and CDR2 SNTAGT. The CDR3 loop reads CATRGIPPPNYGYTF. The CDR3 DNA follows: TGTGCCACCCGTGGAATCCCCCCTCCTAACTATGGCTACACCTTC.

This chain links TRBV6-5 with TRBJ1-1; D unresolved. V was pared by 6 bases and J by 0 bases, with 11 bases between. Germline lookup yields CDR1 MNHEY and CDR2 SVGAGI. The length of the CDR3 is 14 residues. CDR3 sequence reads: CASSKQRMNTEAFF. In DNA form, the CDR3 reads TGTGCCAGCAGCAAACAGAGGATGAACACTGAAGCTTTCTTT.

This clone was found a few times. The junction and the germline gene differ at one end; a read error may be behind it. The chain is built from TRBV6-5 and TRBJ1-5; D unclear. This CDR3 spans 14 amino acids. The germline V gene has CDR1 MNHEY and CDR2 SVGAGI. CDR3: CASSYRGSHQPQHF. The CDR3 DNA sequence: TGTGCCAGCAGTTACCGTGGTAGCCATCAGCCCCAGCATTTT.

The chain has TRBV10-3 and TRBJ2-2; 7 nucleotides match TRBD1. The CDR3 consists of 14 residues. Germline V gene sequence: CDR1 ENHRY, CDR2 SYGVKD. V was clipped by 6 bases and J by 3 bases; unmatched bases: 4. The CDR3 loop reads CAIRTDRHTGELFF. Written as DNA, the CDR3 is TGTGCCATCAGGACGGACAGGCACACCGGGGAGCTGTTTTTT.

This rearrangement joins TRBV6-6 to TRBJ1-2; unclear D gene. Germline V gene lookup returns CDR1 MNHNY and CDR2 SVGAGI (reference sequence). V lost 0 bases and J lost 4, with 0 bases in between. The CDR3 extends over 11 amino acids. CDR3 nucleotides: TGTGCCAGCAGTTACTCCTATGGCTACACCTTC. It encodes CASSYSYGYTF.

V and J are TRBV5-4 and TRBJ2-3; D remains unclear. The germline CDR1 and CDR2 sequences are SGHNT and YYREEE (reference sequence). V dropped 4 bases and J dropped 3 bases, with 6 bases sitting between them. The CDR3 length is 12 residues. CDR3: CASSRETDTQYF. For the CDR3, the DNA is TGTGCCAGCAGCCGCGAGACAGATACGCAGTATTTT. The entire variable domain, with the rest obtained from reference TRBV5-4 and TRBJ2-3, is as follows: ETGVTQSPTHLIKTRGQQVTLRCSSQSGHNTVSWYQQALGQGPQFIFQYYREEENGRGNFPPRFSGLQFPNYSSELNVNALELDDSALYLCASSRETDTQYFGPGTRLTVL.

The V gene is TRBV5-1, the J gene TRBJ2-7; unclear D gene. The length of the CDR3 is 13 residues. Trimming removed 1 base at V and 5 bases at J, with 10 bases between. Germline V gene lookup returns CDR1 SGHRS and CDR2 YFSETQ. The CDR3 is CASSLRTADEQYF. CDR3 coding DNA: TGCGCCAGCAGCTTGAGGACGGCTGACGAGCAGTACTTC.

The chain links TRBV7-9 to TRBJ1-2; no definite D call. There are 14 residues in the CDR3. Germline V CDR1 and CDR2: SEHNR, FQNEAQ (reference sequence). Trimming left V 4 bases short and J 0 bases short, with 9 bases between. The DNA for the CDR3 is TGTGCCAGCAGCTCCCCTGGTACTAACTATGGCTACACCTTC. Protein sequence: CASSSPGTNYGYTF. The full variable domain, with the rest looked up from reference TRBV7-9 and TRBJ1-2, is DTGVSQNPRHKITKRGQNVTFRCDPISEHNRLYWYRQTLGQGPEFLTYFQNEAQLEKSRLLSDRFSAERPKGSFSTLEIQRTEQGDSAMYLCASSSPGTNYGYTFGSGTRLTVV.

V is TRBV15 and J is TRBJ1-3; 8 bases align to TRBD1. CDR1 LNHNV and CDR2 YYDKDF come from the germline V gene (reference sequence). Trimming cost V 5 bases and J 4 bases; bases outside gene matches: 7. The CDR3 runs to 15 residues. This CDR3 reads CATSLDRGTGNTIYF. The CDR3 coding sequence is TGTGCCACCAGCCTAGACAGGGGCACAGGAAACACCATATATTTT.

V is TRBV5-6 and J is TRBJ2-4; D not certain. Germline lookup yields CDR1 SGHDT and CDR2 YYEEEE. Deletions cut 1 base from V and 0 bases from J, with 11 bases between. The CDR3 loop spans 16 amino acids. The CDR3 region has the DNA TGTGCCAGCAGCTTGTCACATGGTTTAGCCAAAAACATTCAGTACTTC. It specifies CASSLSHGLAKNIQYF.

This clone was seen more than once but under ten times. Here the CDR3 reads CASSSSPGGAYYGYTF. CDR3 in DNA: TGTGCCAGTAGTTCATCCCCTGGGGGGGCCTACTATGGCTACACCTTC. The chain has TRBV19 and TRBJ1-2, with D tentatively TRBD1 (6 bases). The CDR3 has 16 residues. From germline, CDR1 is LNHDA and CDR2 SQIVND (reference sequence). The ends were cut back, 5 bases at V and 3 bases at J, with 19 bases in the middle.

The V gene is TRBV30, the J gene TRBJ2-1, with 10 bases lining up with TRBD2. This CDR3 has 16 residues. CDR1 GTSNPN and CDR2 SVGIG come from the germline V gene (reference sequence). V gave up 0 bases and J gave up 6 bases; unmatched junction bases: 8. CDR3 loop: CAWSVRSSGGLNEQFF. In nucleotides, the CDR3 is TGTGCCTGGAGTGTACGTTCTAGCGGGGGCCTCAATGAGCAGTTCTTC.

The rearrangement links TRBV30 to TRBJ2-3, with D maybe TRBD2 (6 bases). Germline V gives CDR1 GTSNPN, CDR2 SVGIG (reference sequence). Trimming removed 7 bases from V and 0 bases from J, with 17 bases in between. The CDR3 is 15 residues long. The CDR3 nucleotides are TGTGCCTCCTCGTCCGGGACTTTGAGCACAGATACGCAGTATTTT. It translates to CASSSGTLSTDTQYF.